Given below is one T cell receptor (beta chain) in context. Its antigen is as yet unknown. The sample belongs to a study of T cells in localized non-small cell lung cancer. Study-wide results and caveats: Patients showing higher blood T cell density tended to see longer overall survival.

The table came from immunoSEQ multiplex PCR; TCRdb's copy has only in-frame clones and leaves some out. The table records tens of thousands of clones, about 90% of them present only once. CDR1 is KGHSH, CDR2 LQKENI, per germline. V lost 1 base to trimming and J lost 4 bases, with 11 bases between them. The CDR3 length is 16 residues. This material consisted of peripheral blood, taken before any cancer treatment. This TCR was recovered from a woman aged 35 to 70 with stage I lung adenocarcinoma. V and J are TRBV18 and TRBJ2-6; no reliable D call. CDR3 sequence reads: CASSPQPQRGANVLTF. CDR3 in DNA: TGTGCCAGCTCACCACAGCCCCAACGGGGGGCCAACGTCCTGACTTTC.